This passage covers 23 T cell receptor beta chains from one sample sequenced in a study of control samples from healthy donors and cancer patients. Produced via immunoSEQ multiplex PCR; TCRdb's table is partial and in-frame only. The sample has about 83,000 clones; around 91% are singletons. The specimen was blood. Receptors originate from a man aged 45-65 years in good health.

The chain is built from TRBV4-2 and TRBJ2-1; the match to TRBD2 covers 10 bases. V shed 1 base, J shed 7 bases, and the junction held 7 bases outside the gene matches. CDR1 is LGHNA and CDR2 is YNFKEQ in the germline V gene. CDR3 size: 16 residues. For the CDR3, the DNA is TGTGCCAGCAGCCAAGGAGGGCTAGCGGGGGATAATGAGCAGTTCTTC. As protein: CASSQGGLAGDNEQFF.

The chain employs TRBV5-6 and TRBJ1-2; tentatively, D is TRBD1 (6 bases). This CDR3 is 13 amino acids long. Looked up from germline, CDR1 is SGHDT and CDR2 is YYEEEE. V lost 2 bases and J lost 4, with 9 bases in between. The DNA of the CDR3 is TGTGCCAGCAGCTTACAGGGCTCCTATGGCTACACCTTC. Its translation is CASSLQGSYGYTF.

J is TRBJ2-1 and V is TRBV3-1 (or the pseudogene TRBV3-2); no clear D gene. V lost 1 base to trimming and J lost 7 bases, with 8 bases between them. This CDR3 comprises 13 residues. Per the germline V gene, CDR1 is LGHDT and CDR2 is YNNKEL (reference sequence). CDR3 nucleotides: TGTGCCAGCAGCCAAGCAGCTAAGAATGAGCAGTTCTTC. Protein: CASSQAAKNEQFF.

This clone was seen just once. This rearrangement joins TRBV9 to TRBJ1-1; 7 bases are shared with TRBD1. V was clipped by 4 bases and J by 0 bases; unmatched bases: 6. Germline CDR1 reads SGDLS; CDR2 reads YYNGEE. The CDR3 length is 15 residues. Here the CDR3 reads CASSPRQGMNTEAFF. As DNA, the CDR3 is TGTGCCAGCAGCCCGAGACAGGGAATGAACACTGAAGCTTTCTTT.

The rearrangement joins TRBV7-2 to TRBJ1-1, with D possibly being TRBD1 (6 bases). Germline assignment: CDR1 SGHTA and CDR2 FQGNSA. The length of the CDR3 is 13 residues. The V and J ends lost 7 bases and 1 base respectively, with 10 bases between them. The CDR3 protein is CASNREGNTEAFF. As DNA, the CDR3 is TGTGCCAGCAACAGGGAAGGGAACACTGAAGCTTTCTTT.

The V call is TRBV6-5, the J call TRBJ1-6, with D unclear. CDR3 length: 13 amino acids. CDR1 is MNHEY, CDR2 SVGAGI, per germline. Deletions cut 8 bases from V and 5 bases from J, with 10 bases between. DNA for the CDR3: TGTGCCAGCGGGAGCTCGAATAATTCACCCCTCCACTTT. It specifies CASGSSNNSPLHF.

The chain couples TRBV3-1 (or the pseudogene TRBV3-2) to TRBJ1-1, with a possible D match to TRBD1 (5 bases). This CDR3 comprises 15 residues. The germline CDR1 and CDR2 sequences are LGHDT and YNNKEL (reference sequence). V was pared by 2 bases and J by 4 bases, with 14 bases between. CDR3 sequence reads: CASSQFGARGTEAFF. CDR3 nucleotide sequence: TGTGCCAGCAGCCAATTTGGGGCGAGAGGCACTGAAGCTTTCTTT.

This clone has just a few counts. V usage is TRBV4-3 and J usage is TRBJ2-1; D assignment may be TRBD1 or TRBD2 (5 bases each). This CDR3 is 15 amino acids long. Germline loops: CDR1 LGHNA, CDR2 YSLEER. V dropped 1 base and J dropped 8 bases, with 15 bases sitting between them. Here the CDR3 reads CASSQGNIGTDEQFF. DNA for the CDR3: TGCGCCAGCAGCCAAGGGAACATAGGGACGGATGAGCAGTTCTTC.

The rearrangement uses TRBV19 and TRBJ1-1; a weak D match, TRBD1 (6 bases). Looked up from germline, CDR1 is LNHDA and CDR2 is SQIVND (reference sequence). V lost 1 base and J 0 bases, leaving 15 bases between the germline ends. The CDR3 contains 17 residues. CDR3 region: CASSIGTDSSMNTEAFF. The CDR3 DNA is TGTGCCAGTAGTATAGGTACGGACAGCTCCATGAACACTGAAGCTTTCTTT.

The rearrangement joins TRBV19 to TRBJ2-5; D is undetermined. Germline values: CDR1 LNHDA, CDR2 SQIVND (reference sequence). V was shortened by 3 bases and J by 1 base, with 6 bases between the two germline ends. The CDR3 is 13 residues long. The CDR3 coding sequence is TGTGCCAGTAGTATGCACCCCCAAGAGACCCAGTACTTC. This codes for CASSMHPQETQYF.

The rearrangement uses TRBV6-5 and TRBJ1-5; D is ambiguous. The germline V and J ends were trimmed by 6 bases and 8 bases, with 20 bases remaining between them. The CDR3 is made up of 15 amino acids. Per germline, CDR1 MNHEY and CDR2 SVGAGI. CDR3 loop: CASSRDRALGEPQHF. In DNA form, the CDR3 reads TGTGCCAGCAGCCGCGACCGGGCCCTTGGGGAGCCCCAGCATTTT.

This CDR3 is CASRSGDEAFF. Written as DNA, the CDR3 is TGTGCCAGCAGATCGGGGGATGAAGCTTTCTTT. V is TRBV27 and J is TRBJ1-1; maybe TRBD1 (5 bases). The CDR3 loop spans 11 amino acids. V was pared by 6 bases and J by 7 bases, with 9 bases between. CDR1 and CDR2 from the germline V gene are MNHEY and SMNVEV (reference sequence).

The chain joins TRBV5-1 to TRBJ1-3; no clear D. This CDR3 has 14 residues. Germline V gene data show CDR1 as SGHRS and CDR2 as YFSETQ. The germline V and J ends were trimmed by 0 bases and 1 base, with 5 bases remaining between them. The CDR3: CASSLAGSGNTIYF. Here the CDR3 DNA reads TGCGCCAGCAGCTTGGCGGGATCTGGAAACACCATATATTTT.

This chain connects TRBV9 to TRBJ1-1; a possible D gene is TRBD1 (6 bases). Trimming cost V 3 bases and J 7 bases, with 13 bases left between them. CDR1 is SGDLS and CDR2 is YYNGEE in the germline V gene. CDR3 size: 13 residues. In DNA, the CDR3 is TGTGCCAGCAGCGAACAGGGTATGGGTGAAGCTTTCTTT. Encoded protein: CASSEQGMGEAFF. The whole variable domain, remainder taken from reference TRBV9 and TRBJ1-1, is DSGVTQTPKHLITATGQRVTLRCSPRSGDLSVYWYQQSLDQGLQFLIQYYNGEERAKGNILERFSAQQFPDLHSELNLSSLELGDSALYFCASSEQGMGEAFFGQGTRLTVV.

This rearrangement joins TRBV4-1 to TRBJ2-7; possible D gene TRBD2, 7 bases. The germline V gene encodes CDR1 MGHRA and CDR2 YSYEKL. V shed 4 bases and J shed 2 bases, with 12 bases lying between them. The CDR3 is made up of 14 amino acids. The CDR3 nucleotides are TGCGCCAGCAGCCCCGGGGAGGGGGCCTACGAGCAGTACTTC. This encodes CASSPGEGAYEQYF.

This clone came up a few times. CDR3 DNA sequence: TGCAGCGTCCCGCGGACAGGAGCCACTGAAGCTTTCTTT. It yields the protein CSVPRTGATEAFF. The V call is TRBV29-1, the J call TRBJ1-1; TRBD1 matches at 7 bases. Trimming cost V 6 bases and J 4 bases; bases outside gene matches: 8. The CDR3 has 13 residues. CDR1 SQVTM and CDR2 ANQGSEA come from the germline V gene.

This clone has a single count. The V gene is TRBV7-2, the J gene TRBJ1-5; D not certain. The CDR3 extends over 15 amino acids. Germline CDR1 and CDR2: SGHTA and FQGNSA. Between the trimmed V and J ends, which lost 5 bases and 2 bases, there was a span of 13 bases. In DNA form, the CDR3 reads TGTGCCAGCAGCGTGAGGACGGGCGGCAATCAGCCCCAGCATTTT. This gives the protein CASSVRTGGNQPQHF.

This CDR3 is CATKDRTYGYTF. In nucleotides, the CDR3 is TGTGCCACCAAGGACAGAACCTATGGCTACACCTTC. V and J are TRBV6-4 and TRBJ1-2, with a possible D match to TRBD1 (6 bases). Germline CDR1 reads MRHNA; CDR2 reads SNTAGT. The CDR3 loop spans 12 amino acids. The V end lost 10 bases, the J end lost 4 bases, and 13 bases lay between the germline ends.

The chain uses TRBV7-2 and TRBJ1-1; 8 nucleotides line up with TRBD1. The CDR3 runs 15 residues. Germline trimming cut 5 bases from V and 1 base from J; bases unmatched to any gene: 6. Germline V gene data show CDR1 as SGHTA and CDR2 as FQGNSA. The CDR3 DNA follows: TGTGCCAGCAGCCCCTGGGACAGGCAGAACACTGAAGCTTTCTTT. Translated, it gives CASSPWDRQNTEAFF. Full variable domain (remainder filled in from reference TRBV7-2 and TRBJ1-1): GAGVSQSPSNKVTEKGKDVELRCDPISGHTALYWYRQSLGQGLEFLIYFQGNSAPDKSGLPSDRFSAERTGGSVSTLTIQRTQQEDSAVYLCASSPWDRQNTEAFFGQGTRLTVV.

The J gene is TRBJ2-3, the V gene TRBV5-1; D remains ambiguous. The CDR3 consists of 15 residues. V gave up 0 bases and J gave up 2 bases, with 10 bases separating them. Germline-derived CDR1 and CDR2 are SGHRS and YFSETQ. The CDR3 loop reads CASSLDVRVTDTQYF. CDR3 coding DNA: TGCGCCAGCAGCTTGGATGTTCGAGTCACAGATACGCAGTATTTT.

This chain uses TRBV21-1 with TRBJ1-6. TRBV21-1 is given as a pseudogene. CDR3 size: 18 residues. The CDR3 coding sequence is TGTGCCAGCAGCAAAGTTGGCAGGGAGGTTTTAGGAGGTTCACCCCTCCACTTT. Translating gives CASSKVGREVLGGSPLHF.

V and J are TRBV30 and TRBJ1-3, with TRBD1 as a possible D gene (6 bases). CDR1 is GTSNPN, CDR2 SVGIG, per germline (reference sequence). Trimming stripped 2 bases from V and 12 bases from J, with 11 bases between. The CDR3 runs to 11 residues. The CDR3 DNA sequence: TGTGCCTGGAGTCTCGGGACAATCATATATTTT. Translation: CAWSLGTIIYF. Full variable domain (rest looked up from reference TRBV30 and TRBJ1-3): SQTIHQWPATLVQPVGSPLSLECTVEGTSNPNLYWYRQAAGRGLQLLFYSVGIGQISSEVPQNLSASRPQDRQFILSSKKLLLSDSGFYLCAWSLGTIIYFGEGSWLTVV.

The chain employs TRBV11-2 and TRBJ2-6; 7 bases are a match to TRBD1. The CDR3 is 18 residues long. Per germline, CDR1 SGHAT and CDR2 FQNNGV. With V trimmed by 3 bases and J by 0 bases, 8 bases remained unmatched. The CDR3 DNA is TGTGCCAGCAGCTTCCGGGACAGCGTGTTCTCTGGGGCCAACGTCCTGACTTTC. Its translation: CASSFRDSVFSGANVLTF.